This TCR beta chain is drawn from a study of T-cell memory formation after mild COVID-19. At the level of the study: The two donors had largely donor-specific TCR clusters. Study-wide results and limits: Memory sampled before infection contained some responding clones, suggesting cross-reactive memory joined.

TCRdb itself ran the 5' RACE reads through MiXCR, one entry per CDR3 protein. The sample comprises roughly 450,000 distinct CDR3 sequences, 18% of which are singletons, and 20% to 25% rests with the top ten. On this clonotype itself: Its antigen is not known.

The CDR3 has 14 amino acids. V was trimmed by 0 bases and J by 5 bases, leaving 11 bases between them. The germline V gene encodes CDR1 KGHSH and CDR2 LQKENI. Sequencing input: PBMCs or a T cell subset sorted from them (not recorded which). This sequence originates from a man aged 18 to 29 who had mild COVID-19 (a few samples of this study predate the infection). Cell type and time point are not known. The chain uses TRBV18 and TRBJ2-7; D is uncertain. The DNA for the CDR3 is TGTGCCAGCTCACCACCGTCCAGTTTGGACGAGCAGTACTTC. Translating gives CASSPPSSLDEQYF.